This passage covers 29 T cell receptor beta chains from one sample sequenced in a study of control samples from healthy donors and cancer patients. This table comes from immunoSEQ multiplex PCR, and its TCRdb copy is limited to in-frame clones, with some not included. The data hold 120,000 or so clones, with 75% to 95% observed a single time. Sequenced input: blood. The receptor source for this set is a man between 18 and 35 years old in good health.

The chain's CDR3 is CAIRLAGLWETQYF. DNA for the CDR3: TGTGCCATCAGACTAGCGGGACTTTGGGAGACCCAGTACTTC. V gene TRBV10-3 combines with J gene TRBJ2-5; 10 nucleotides match TRBD2. The junction had 6 bases not matched to a gene; V was cut back by 6 bases and J by 5 bases. The CDR3 totals 14 residues. Germline CDR1 ENHRY, CDR2 SYGVKD.

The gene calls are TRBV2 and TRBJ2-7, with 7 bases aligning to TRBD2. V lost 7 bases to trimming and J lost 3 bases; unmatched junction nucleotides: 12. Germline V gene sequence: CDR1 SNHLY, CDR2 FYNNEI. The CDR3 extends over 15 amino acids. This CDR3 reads CASKSGGGEGYEQYF. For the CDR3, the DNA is TGTGCCAGCAAGTCCGGTGGAGGGGAGGGCTACGAGCAGTACTTC.

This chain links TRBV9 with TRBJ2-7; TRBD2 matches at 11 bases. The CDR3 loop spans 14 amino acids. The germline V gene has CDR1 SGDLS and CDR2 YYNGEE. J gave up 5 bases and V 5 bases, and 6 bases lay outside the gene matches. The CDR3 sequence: CASSSLAGGDEQYV. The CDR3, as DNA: TGTGCCAGCAGTAGCCTAGCGGGAGGTGACGAGCAGTACGTC.

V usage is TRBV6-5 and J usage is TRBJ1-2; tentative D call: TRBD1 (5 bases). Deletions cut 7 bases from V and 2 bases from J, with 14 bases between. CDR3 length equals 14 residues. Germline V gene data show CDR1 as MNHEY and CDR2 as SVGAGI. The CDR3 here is CASKSGRDNYGYTF. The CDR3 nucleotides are TGTGCCAGCAAGTCGGGCAGGGACAACTATGGCTACACCTTC.

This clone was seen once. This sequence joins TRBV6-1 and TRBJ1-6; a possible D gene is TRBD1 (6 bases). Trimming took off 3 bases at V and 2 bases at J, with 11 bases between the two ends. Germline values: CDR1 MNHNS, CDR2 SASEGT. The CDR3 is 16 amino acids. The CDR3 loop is CASSDSRTAYNSPLHF. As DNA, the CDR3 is TGTGCCAGCAGTGATTCCCGGACAGCCTATAATTCACCCCTCCACTTT.

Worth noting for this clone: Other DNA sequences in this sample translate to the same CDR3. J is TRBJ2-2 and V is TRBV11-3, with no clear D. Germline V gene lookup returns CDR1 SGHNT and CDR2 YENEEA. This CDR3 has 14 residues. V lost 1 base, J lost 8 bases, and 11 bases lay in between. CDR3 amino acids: CASSLGDPGGELFF. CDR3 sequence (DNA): TGTGCCAGCAGCTTAGGTGATCCCGGGGGGGAGCTGTTTTTT. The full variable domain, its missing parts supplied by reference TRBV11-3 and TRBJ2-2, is EAGVVQSPRYKIIEKKQPVAFWCNPISGHNTLYWYLQNLGQGPELLIRYENEEAVDDSQLPKDRFSAERLKGVDSTLKIQPAELGDSAVYLCASSLGDPGGELFFGEGSRLTVL.

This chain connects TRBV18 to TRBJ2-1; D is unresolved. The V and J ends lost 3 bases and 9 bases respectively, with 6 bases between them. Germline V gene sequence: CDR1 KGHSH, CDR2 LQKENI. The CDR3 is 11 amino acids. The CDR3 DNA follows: TGTGCCAGCTCACCCGGGCGTGAGCAGTTCTTC. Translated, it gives CASSPGREQFF.

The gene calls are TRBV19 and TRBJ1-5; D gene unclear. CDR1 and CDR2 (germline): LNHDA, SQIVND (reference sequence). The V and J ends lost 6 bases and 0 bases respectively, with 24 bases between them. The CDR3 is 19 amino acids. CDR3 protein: CASSFPSGAPSYSNQPQHF. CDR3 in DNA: TGTGCCAGTAGCTTCCCTTCTGGAGCTCCCTCGTATAGCAATCAGCCCCAGCATTTT.

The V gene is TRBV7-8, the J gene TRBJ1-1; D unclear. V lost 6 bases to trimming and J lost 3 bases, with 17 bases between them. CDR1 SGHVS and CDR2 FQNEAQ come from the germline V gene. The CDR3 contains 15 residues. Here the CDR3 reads CASSFGLPGDTEAFF. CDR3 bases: TGTGCCAGCAGTTTCGGACTTCCCGGGGACACTGAAGCTTTCTTT.

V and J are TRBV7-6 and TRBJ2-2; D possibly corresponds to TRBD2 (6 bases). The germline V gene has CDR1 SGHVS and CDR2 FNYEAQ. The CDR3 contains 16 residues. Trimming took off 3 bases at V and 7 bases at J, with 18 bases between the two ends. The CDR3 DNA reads TGTGCCAGCAGCTTTGGGGGGACCGGCGACCTCGGGGAGCTGTTTTTT. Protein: CASSFGGTGDLGELFF.

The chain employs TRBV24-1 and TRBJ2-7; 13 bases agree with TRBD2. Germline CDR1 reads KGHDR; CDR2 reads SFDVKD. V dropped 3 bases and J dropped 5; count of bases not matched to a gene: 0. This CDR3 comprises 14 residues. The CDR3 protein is CATSDGLAGDEQYV. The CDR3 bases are TGTGCCACCAGTGATGGACTAGCGGGAGACGAGCAGTACGTC.

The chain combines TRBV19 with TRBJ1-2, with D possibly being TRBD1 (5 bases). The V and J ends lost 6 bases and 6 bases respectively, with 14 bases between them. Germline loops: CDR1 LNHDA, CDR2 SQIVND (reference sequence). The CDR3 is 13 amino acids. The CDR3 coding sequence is TGTGCCAGTAGGCTCCGGGGGGAAGATGGCTACACCTTC. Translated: CASRLRGEDGYTF.

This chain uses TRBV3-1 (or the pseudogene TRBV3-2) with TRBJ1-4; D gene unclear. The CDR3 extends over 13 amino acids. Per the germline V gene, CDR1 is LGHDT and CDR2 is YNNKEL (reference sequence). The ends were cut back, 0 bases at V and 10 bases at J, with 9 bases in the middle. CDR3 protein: CASSQDPGGKLFF. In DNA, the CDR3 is TGTGCCAGCAGCCAAGATCCGGGCGGAAAACTGTTTTTT.

For the CDR3, the DNA is TGTGCCAGCAGTGAAGCGGGCGGGACATTCGACGAGCAGTACTTC. Translating it yields CASSEAGGTFDEQYF. This rearrangement joins TRBV2 to TRBJ2-7; the D gene could be TRBD1 or TRBD2 (6 bases each). CDR1 and CDR2 (germline): SNHLY, FYNNEI. This CDR3 has 15 amino acids. V was cut by 0 bases and J by 5 bases, with 14 bases left in between.

The CDR3 DNA reads as TGTGCCAGCAGCGTAGCTTGGGGGCCCTACGAGCAGTACTTC. Translated, it gives CASSVAWGPYEQYF. The chain links TRBV9 to TRBJ2-7; possibly TRBD1 for D (6 bases). Germline V gene data show CDR1 as SGDLS and CDR2 as YYNGEE. V was cut by 0 bases and J by 2 bases, with 9 bases left in between. The CDR3 extends over 14 amino acids.

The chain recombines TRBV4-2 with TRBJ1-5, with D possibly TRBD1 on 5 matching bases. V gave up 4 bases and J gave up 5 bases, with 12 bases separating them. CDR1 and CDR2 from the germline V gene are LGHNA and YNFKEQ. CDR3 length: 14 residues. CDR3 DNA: TGTGCCAGCAGCCTCGGGGGGGTCGATCAGCCCCAGCATTTT. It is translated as CASSLGGVDQPQHF.

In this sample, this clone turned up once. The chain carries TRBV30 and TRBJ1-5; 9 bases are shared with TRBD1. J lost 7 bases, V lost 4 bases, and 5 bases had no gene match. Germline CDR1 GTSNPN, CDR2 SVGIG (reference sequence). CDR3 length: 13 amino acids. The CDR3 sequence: CAWTSGTGQPQHF. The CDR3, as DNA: TGTGCCTGGACTTCCGGGACAGGGCAGCCCCAGCATTTT.

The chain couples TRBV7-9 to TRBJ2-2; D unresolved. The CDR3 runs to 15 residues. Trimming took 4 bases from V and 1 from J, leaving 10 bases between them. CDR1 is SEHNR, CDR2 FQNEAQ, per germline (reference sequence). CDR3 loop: CASSSRTVNTGELFF. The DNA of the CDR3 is TGTGCCAGCAGCTCCAGGACGGTGAACACCGGGGAGCTGTTTTTT.

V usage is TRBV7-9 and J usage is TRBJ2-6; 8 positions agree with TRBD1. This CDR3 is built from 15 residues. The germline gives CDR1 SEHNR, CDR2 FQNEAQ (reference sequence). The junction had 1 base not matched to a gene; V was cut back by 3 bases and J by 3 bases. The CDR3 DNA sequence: TGTGCCAGCAGCTTCAGGGGGCTTGGGGCCAACGTCCTGACTTTC. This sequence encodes CASSFRGLGANVLTF.

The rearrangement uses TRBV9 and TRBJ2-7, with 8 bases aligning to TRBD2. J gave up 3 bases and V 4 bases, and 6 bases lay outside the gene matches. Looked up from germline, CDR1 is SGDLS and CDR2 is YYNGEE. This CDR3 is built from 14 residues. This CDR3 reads CASSFASGFYEQYV. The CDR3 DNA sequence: TGTGCCAGCAGCTTTGCTAGCGGGTTCTACGAGCAGTACGTC.

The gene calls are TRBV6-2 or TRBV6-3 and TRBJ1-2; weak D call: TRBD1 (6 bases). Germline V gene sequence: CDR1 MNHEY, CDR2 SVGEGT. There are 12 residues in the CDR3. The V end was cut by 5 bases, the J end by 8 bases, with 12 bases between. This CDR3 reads CASSIQGYGYTF. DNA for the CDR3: TGTGCCAGCAGTATACAGGGATACGGCTACACCTTC.

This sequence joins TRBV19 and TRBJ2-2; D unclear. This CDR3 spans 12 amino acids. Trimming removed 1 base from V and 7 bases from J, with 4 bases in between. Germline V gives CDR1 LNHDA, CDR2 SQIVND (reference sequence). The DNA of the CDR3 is TGTGCCAGTAGTATAGGGGTCGGGGAGCTGTTTTTT. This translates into CASSIGVGELFF.

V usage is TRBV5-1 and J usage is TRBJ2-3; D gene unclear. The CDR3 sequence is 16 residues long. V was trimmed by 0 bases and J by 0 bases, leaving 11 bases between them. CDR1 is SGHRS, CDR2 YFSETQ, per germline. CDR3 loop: CASSLVRLSSTDTQYF. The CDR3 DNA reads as TGCGCCAGCAGCTTGGTACGACTGTCTAGCACAGATACGCAGTATTTT.

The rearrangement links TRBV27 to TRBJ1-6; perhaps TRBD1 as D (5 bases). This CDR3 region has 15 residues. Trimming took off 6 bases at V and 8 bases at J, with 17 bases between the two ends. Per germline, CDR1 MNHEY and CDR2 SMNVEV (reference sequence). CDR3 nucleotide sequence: TGTGCCAGCAGCCCACAGAGGGGATTTGATTCACCCCTCCACTTT. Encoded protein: CASSPQRGFDSPLHF.

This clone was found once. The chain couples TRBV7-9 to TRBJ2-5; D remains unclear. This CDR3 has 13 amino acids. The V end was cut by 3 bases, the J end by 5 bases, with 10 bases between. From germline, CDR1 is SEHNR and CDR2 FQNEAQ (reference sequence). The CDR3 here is CASSLELSETQYF. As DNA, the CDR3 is TGTGCCAGCAGCTTGGAGTTATCGGAGACCCAGTACTTC.

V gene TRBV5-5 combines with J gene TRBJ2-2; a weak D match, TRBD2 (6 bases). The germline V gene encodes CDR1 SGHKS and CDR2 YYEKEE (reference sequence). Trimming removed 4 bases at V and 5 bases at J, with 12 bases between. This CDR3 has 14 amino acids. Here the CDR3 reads CASSPSGETGELFF. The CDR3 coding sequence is TGTGCCAGCAGCCCTTCGGGGGAGACCGGGGAGCTGTTTTTT.

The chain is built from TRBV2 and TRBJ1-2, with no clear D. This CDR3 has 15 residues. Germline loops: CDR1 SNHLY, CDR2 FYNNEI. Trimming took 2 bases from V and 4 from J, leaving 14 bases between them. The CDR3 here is CASSELDETSYGYTF. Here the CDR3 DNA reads TGTGCCAGCAGTGAACTGGACGAGACGTCCTATGGCTACACCTTC. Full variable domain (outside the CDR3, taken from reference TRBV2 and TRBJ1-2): EPEVTQTPSHQVTQMGQEVILRCVPISNHLYFYWYRQILGQKVEFLVSFYNNEISEKSEIFDDQFSVERPDGSNFTLKIRSTKLEDSAMYFCASSELDETSYGYTFGSGTRLTVV.

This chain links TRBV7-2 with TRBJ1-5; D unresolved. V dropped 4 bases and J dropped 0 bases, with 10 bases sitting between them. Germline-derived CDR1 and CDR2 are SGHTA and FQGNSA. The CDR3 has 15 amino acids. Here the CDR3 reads CASSYDSNSNQPQHF. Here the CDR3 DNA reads TGTGCCAGCAGCTACGACTCGAATAGCAATCAGCCCCAGCATTTT.

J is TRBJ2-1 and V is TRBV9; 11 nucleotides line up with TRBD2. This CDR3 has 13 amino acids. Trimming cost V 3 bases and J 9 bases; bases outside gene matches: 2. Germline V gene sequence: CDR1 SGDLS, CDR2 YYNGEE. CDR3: CASSDLAGGEQFF. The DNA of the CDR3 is TGTGCCAGCAGCGACCTAGCGGGAGGTGAGCAGTTCTTC. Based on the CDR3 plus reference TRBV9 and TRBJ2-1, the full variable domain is DSGVTQTPKHLITATGQRVTLRCSPRSGDLSVYWYQQSLDQGLQFLIQYYNGEERAKGNILERFSAQQFPDLHSELNLSSLELGDSALYFCASSDLAGGEQFFGPGTRLTVL.